This note documents a single TCR beta chain sequence. The antigen is unknown. This sample includes further DNA sequences coding for the same CDR3. This sample was included in a study of shared clonotypes between healthy human individuals. Over several immunoSEQ plates, each subset's genomic DNA was distributed in even portions. Using immunoSEQ multiplex PCR, the repertoire was profiled, and TCRdb retains in-frame clones only, with some absent. The sample contains about 680,000 clones, around 72% of which appear only once. Study-level points and caveats: Clonotype sharing among donors, it was expected, would be affected by sequencing depth.

Germline CDR1 is GTSNPN and CDR2 is SVGIG (reference sequence). The CDR3 spans 13 residues. Trimming removed 4 bases at V and 1 base at J, with 10 bases between. Healthy adults negative for HIV, lacking recent acute infections or vaccinations, served as donors. Sequencing used memory CD4+ T cells sorted from blood. Regarding subset: CD45RA-negative fraction. V usage is TRBV30 and J usage is TRBJ1-1; no definite D call. The TCR sequence derives from a woman aged 25 to 45 in good health. The CDR3 sequence: CAWNNRANTEAFF. CDR3 coding DNA: TGTGCCTGGAATAACAGAGCGAACACTGAAGCTTTCTTT.